What follows describes a single T cell receptor (beta chain). What antigen it recognizes has not been identified. The input lacks base qualities; no much larger clone sits a single base away. Other DNA sequences in this specimen translate into the identical CDR3. As encoded in the germline V gene, CDR1 is LGHNA while CDR2 is YSLEER. Taken from cysteine to phenylalanine, the CDR3 has 15 residues. CDR3 DNA is the only sequence kept; it has 45 bases, read in frame from the first base. Germline trimming: 1 base from V, 2 bases from J; junction bases outside gene matches: 1. The sample belongs to a study of shared clonotypes between healthy human individuals (dated by TCRdb to 2020 to 2021). Study-wide context: The cohort included three men and two women between 18 and 49 years of age. To increase sequencing depth and limit assay-specific biases, TCR repertoire library preparation and sequencing were carried out by different laboratories using diverse techniques. To estimate repertoire size and how much clonotypes are shared between individuals, the study performed deep sequencing of blood TCR repertoires from roughly five healthy adults. Each donor's leukapheresis produced roughly between roughly 0.85 and 10 billion PBMCs. For each donor, CD4 naive and CD4 memory were each given three plates, CD8 naive was given two plates, and CD8 memory was given one plate. Broader findings and caveats from the paper: Sampling was limited to blood, and TCR repertoires in tissue likely differ from TCR repertoires in blood. Naive subsets generally had larger estimated clonotype richness than memory subsets did. Higher generation probabilities were observed for clonotypes shared by all four sorted-subset donors than for non-shared clonotypes. Pairwise subsampling indicated that sequencing depth was expected to affect the degree of clonotype sharing among donors. Rarefaction of sorted-subset datasets indicated incomplete sequencing despite the large sequencing depth. Sharing across a few donors was observed for approximately 5% of naive CD4, over 3% of naive CD8, over 2% of memory CD4, and about 0.38% of memory CD8 clonotypes. The genetic and exposure-history diversity represented was limited by the small number of donors.

Using the deep immunoSEQ assay, multiplex PCR amplified TCR CDR3 regions from genomic DNA. Extracted genomic DNA from each cell subset was spread evenly across all wells of several immunoSEQ 96-well plates, with each plate serving as a replicate. For sorted subsets, each replicate PCR was loaded with approximately 190 ng genomic DNA, equivalent to 32,000 or so T cell genomes. Purified libraries were measured with a Qubit 3.0 fluorometer, size-checked on a Bioanalyzer 2100, and measured again with the KAPA Library Quantification kit. A separate single-read 150-cycle Illumina NextSeq 550 flow cell was used to sequence each immunoSEQ 96-well plate. Regarding the original processing steps: Because only junctional sequences without quality scores were contained in the immunoSEQ output, filtering matching that applied to full-length reads could not be performed. Sequences were annotated with PyIR, a Python wrapper for IgBLAST v1.9, using IMGT germline references to assign V/J genes and CDR3. Reads were filtered out if the reads had weak V/J assignments (E-value above 1e-6), no CDR3, stop codons, out-of-frame junctions, or ambiguous translated residues. V3J clonotypes were defined as sequences sharing an identical inferred V gene, J gene, and CDR3 amino acid sequence. To compute the percentage overlap between repertoires, the number of shared unique clonotypes was divided by the size of the smaller repertoire. RTK rarefaction, the Chao1 estimator, and Recon v2.1 estimates of unobserved clonotypes were used to assess repertoire richness. For all TCRbeta clonotypes obtained by the gDNA method from several donors, generation probabilities were computed with OLGA. What TCRdb holds here is the immuneACCESS table cut down to in-frame rearrangements. Part of the clones is not present; checked against another copy, under half of the missing clones reflect an unresolved V gene, and the others are unexplained. D and trimming were read from the DNA, whereas the V and J calls and clone size are those reported in that table. Across this sample there are about 2 million clones, with approximately 94% seen only once. Roughly 1% of the sample is in the top ten clones.

CD8 naive samples consisted of CD45RO-negative cells that were positively selected for CCR7, yielding a CD45RA+CCR7+ population without TemRA cells. The donors were healthy, HIV-negative adults who had no recently reported acute infections or vaccinations. Every donor was a Caucasian adult living in Nashville, Tennessee, USA. Blood was collected by leukapheresis, and PBMCs were isolated by Ficoll-Histopaque density gradient centrifugation and then cryopreserved in liquid nitrogen vapor phase. Analytical flow cytometry was used to check the purity and quantity of every magnetically sorted T cell population. Genomic DNA was isolated from every sorted fraction and measured by UV absorbance on a Nanodrop 2000c.

The sequencing sample was made of naive CD8+ T cells sorted from blood. According to the study, the label for this sample's cell subset or site signals: CD45RA+CCR7+. The clonotype was recovered from a man aged 18 to 30 in good health. The sequence is built from TRBV4-3 and TRBJ2-3; TRBD1 agrees with 9 junctional bases. Here is the DNA: TGCGCCAGCAGCCAAGGGACAGGGGTCACAGATACGCAGTATTTT. Its translation is CASSQGTGVTDTQYF.